Below, 24 T cell receptor beta chains from the same sample are listed, as sequenced in a study of T cells after yellow fever vaccination. Each CDR3 protein is one row after TCRdb ran MiXCR on the 5' RACE reads. The table lists 170,000 or so distinct CDR3 sequences, 9.3% of them singletons. The material sequenced was CD8+ T cells sorted from PBMCs, taken 45 days after the yellow fever booster vaccination. These receptors were taken from a young man who received the YFV17D yellow fever vaccine.

This clonotype came up many times. The rearrangement links TRBV23-1 to TRBJ1-6; D unclear. TRBV23-1 is annotated as an ORF whose role is uncertain. V dropped 4 bases and J dropped 3 bases, with 10 bases sitting between them. The CDR3 runs to 15 residues. The CDR3 DNA is TGCGCCAGCAGTCCGAGACGGATCTATAATTCACCCCTCCACTTT. Protein: CASSPRRIYNSPLHF.

This clonotype was seen more than once but under ten times. In DNA form, the CDR3 reads TGTGCCAGCACCCTGCCTAGCGGCGTCACAGATACGCAGTATTTT. This sequence encodes CASTLPSGVTDTQYF. The chain has TRBV5-6 and TRBJ2-3; 7 positions agree with TRBD2. V gave up 6 bases and J gave up 2 bases; unmatched junction bases: 9. Germline loops: CDR1 SGHDT, CDR2 YYEEEE. CDR3 size: 15 residues.

The V call is TRBV10-2, the J call TRBJ2-5; 8 positions agree with TRBD2. After removal of 7 bases from V and 2 bases from J, the junction contained 9 bases not matched to a gene. The V gene's germline CDR1 is WSHSY and CDR2 SAAADI. The CDR3 has 15 amino acids. In DNA, the CDR3 is TGCGCCAGCACAACTAGCGGATACCAACAAGAGACCCAGTACTTC. It encodes CASTTSGYQQETQYF.

This clonotype occurred a few times. The genes are TRBV4-2 and TRBJ2-7, with D unresolved. This CDR3 comprises 14 residues. V was cut by 1 base and J by 3 bases, with 10 bases left in between. Germline V gene lookup returns CDR1 LGHNA and CDR2 YNFKEQ. CDR3 region: CASSQGQQLYEQYF. As DNA, the CDR3 is TGTGCCAGCAGCCAAGGGCAACAGCTCTACGAGCAGTACTTC.

The chain is built from TRBV6-5 and TRBJ2-1; D might be TRBD1 or TRBD2, each matching 5 bases. The CDR3 contains 14 residues. Germline V gene data show CDR1 as MNHEY and CDR2 as SVGAGI. The V gene lost 11 bases and the J gene lost 4 bases, with 18 bases spanning the gap. CDR3 region: CASRPGRIYNEQFF. The CDR3 DNA reads as TGTGCCTCCCGACCGGGACGGATTTACAATGAGCAGTTCTTC.

The V call is TRBV20-1, the J call TRBJ1-5; TRBD1 agrees at 9 bases. With V trimmed by 6 bases and J by 5 bases, 5 bases remained unmatched. Germline values: CDR1 DFQATT, CDR2 SNEGSKA (reference sequence). This CDR3 is built from 13 residues. CDR3 sequence reads: CSAGQGGDQPQHF. Here the CDR3 DNA reads TGCAGTGCGGGACAGGGAGGGGATCAGCCCCAGCATTTT.

This clonotype occurred a few times. The rearrangement uses TRBV10-3 and TRBJ1-2; D is uncertain. V dropped 7 bases and J dropped 1 base, with 10 bases sitting between them. CDR3 length: 13 residues. Germline V gene data show CDR1 as ENHRY and CDR2 as SYGVKD. CDR3 in DNA: TGTGCCATCAACCCAGAGGATAACTATGGCTACACCTTC. It is translated as CAINPEDNYGYTF.

This clonotype has a count of ten or more. The chain carries TRBV7-2 and TRBJ2-7; D ambiguous. Germline loops: CDR1 SGHTA, CDR2 FQGNSA. Trimming took 5 bases from V and 5 from J, leaving 13 bases between them. The CDR3 runs 13 residues. CDR3 sequence reads: CASSPHRLHEQYF. The CDR3 bases are TGTGCCAGCAGCCCCCATAGGCTGCACGAGCAGTACTTC.

The table lists this clonotype with many counts. V is TRBV4-2 and J is TRBJ2-7, with D perhaps TRBD2 (5 bases). Trimming pared 0 bases from V and 6 bases from J, leaving 15 bases between. This CDR3 has 15 amino acids. Germline V gene lookup returns CDR1 LGHNA and CDR2 YNFKEQ. CDR3 DNA: TGTGCCAGCAGCCAAGAACGCGGCGGGTATATCGAGCAGTACTTC. It translates to CASSQERGGYIEQYF.

A few counts support this clonotype. This chain connects TRBV2 to TRBJ2-2, with D tentatively TRBD2 (5 bases). From germline, CDR1 is SNHLY and CDR2 FYNNEI. The CDR3 runs 12 residues. V lost 7 bases, J lost 4 bases, and 7 bases lay in between. The CDR3 here is CASIEGTGELFF. CDR3 in DNA: TGTGCCAGCATTGAGGGCACCGGGGAGCTGTTTTTT.

The chain is built from TRBV12-3 or TRBV12-4 and TRBJ2-7, with D tentatively TRBD1 (6 bases). The CDR3 extends over 14 amino acids. Trimming removed 3 bases from V and 6 bases from J, with 15 bases in between. CDR3: CASSFVGAGVEQYF. In nucleotides, the CDR3 is TGTGCCAGCAGTTTTGTGGGGGCGGGCGTCGAGCAGTACTTC.

This clonotype came up many times. The chain joins TRBV27 to TRBJ2-3; D not resolved. The CDR3 has 13 residues. V dropped 2 bases and J dropped 1 base, with 4 bases sitting between them. CDR1 is MNHEY and CDR2 is SMNVEV in the germline V gene (reference sequence). CDR3 loop: CASSLGGTDTQYF. The CDR3 DNA reads as TGTGCCAGCAGTTTAGGAGGCACAGATACGCAGTATTTT.

This clonotype has a handful of counts. V gene TRBV10-1 combines with J gene TRBJ1-1; perhaps TRBD1 as D (5 bases). This CDR3 is built from 15 residues. Deletions cut 4 bases from V and 0 bases from J, with 12 bases between. Germline V lookup: CDR1 WNHNN, CDR2 SYGVQD (reference sequence). CDR3 DNA sequence: TGCGCCAGCAGTGGAGAGACAGCCATGAACACTGAAGCTTTCTTT. This codes for CASSGETAMNTEAFF.

This clonotype was seen more than once but under ten times. The chain employs TRBV3-1 and TRBJ1-1, with TRBD1 as a possible D gene (6 bases). The germline V gene encodes CDR1 LGHDT and CDR2 YNNKEL (reference sequence). The CDR3 sequence is 15 residues long. V gave up 0 bases and J gave up 11 bases, with 19 bases separating them. This CDR3 reads CASSQESRGARGAFF. As DNA, the CDR3 is TGTGCCAGCAGCCAAGAATCGCGTGGTGCAAGGGGGGCTTTCTTT.

This clonotype has a single count. This may stem from a read error, because a much larger clone lies one nucleotide away. This sequence joins TRBV6-1 and TRBJ2-7, with D maybe TRBD1 (5 bases). The ends were cut back, 6 bases at V and 5 bases at J, with 11 bases in the middle. Per the germline V gene, CDR1 is MNHNS and CDR2 is SASEGT. The CDR3 has 12 amino acids. DNA of the CDR3: TGTGCCAGCAGCGCCTACAGGAACGAGCAGTACTTC. Translating gives CASSAYRNEQYF.

This chain uses TRBV6-2 or TRBV6-3 with TRBJ2-7, with D possibly being TRBD1 or TRBD2 (6 bases each). From germline, CDR1 is MNHEY and CDR2 SVGEGT. This CDR3 has 14 amino acids. Trimming took off 4 bases at V and 2 bases at J, with 12 bases between the two ends. As DNA, the CDR3 is TGTGCCAGCAGTTGGGGGGCAGGAGCCTACGAGCAGTACGTC. It specifies CASSWGAGAYEQYV.

J is TRBJ2-5 and V is TRBV7-6; possibly TRBD2 for D (5 bases). The CDR3 extends over 16 amino acids. Deletions cut 1 base from V and 1 base from J, with 13 bases between. CDR1 and CDR2 (germline): SGHVS, FNYEAQ. The DNA of the CDR3 is TGTGCCAGCAGCTTAGGTGGTACGGGGATCCAAGAGACCCAGTACTTC. Encoded protein: CASSLGGTGIQETQYF. The variable domain in full, completed from reference TRBV7-6 and TRBJ2-5, reads GAGVSQSPRYKVTKRGQDVALRCDPISGHVSLYWYRQALGQGPEFLTYFNYEAQQDKSGLPNDRFSAERPEGSISTLTIQRTEQRDSAMYRCASSLGGTGIQETQYFGPGTRLLVL.

The table lists this clonotype with many counts. The V gene is TRBV4-3, the J gene TRBJ2-7, with 7 nucleotides matching TRBD1. The CDR3 contains 15 residues. Germline V CDR1 and CDR2: LGHNA, YSLEER. After removal of 4 bases from V and 3 bases from J, the junction contained 9 bases not matched to a gene. CDR3 sequence (DNA): TGCGCCAGCAGCCCCCACAGGGGAAAAGGCTACGAGCAGTACTTC. Translated: CASSPHRGKGYEQYF.

In its sample, this clonotype was seen many times. The chain is built from TRBV4-3 and TRBJ2-3; the D gene could be TRBD1 or TRBD2 (5 bases each). CDR3 size: 17 residues. The V end was cut by 1 base, the J end by 4 bases, with 18 bases between. Germline values: CDR1 LGHNA, CDR2 YSLEER. CDR3 sequence (DNA): TGCGCCAGCAGCCAAGGGGCCGGGACCTCGGGCGCAGATACGCAGTATTTT. It codes for CASSQGAGTSGADTQYF.

Here the CDR3 reads CAISSGRSNEQFF. DNA of the CDR3: TGTGCCATCAGTTCCGGGCGTTCAAATGAGCAGTTCTTC. This chain connects TRBV10-3 to TRBJ2-1; D remains unclear. Deletions cut 5 bases from V and 7 bases from J, with 12 bases between. The CDR3 has 13 residues. Per the germline V gene, CDR1 is ENHRY and CDR2 is SYGVKD.

This chain joins TRBV4-1 and TRBJ2-7; 8 bases match TRBD1. V dropped 4 bases and J dropped 2; count of bases not matched to a gene: 10. The CDR3 is 16 residues long. Per the germline V gene, CDR1 is MGHRA and CDR2 is YSYEKL. The CDR3: CASSPYPGQGPYEQYV. CDR3 sequence (DNA): TGCGCCAGCAGCCCGTACCCCGGACAGGGCCCCTACGAGCAGTACGTC.

This chain links TRBV12-3 or TRBV12-4 with TRBJ2-4; D gene ambiguous. The CDR3 length is 13 residues. V lost 9 bases to trimming and J lost 3 bases, with 12 bases between them. CDR3 protein: CARKEVGKNIQYF. The CDR3 nucleotides read TGTGCCAGGAAGGAAGTCGGCAAAAACATTCAGTACTTC.

This clonotype appeared a few times. The chain links TRBV29-1 to TRBJ1-2; TRBD1 is a possible D gene (6 bases). V was shortened by 4 bases and J by 4 bases, with 16 bases between the two germline ends. Germline CDR1 and CDR2: SQVTM and ANQGSEA. This CDR3 region has 14 residues. The CDR3 DNA sequence: TGCAGCGTTGTGACTTGGCAGGGGACCTATGGCTACACCTTC. It encodes CSVVTWQGTYGYTF.

The V and J genes are TRBV7-9 and TRBJ2-2; D perhaps matches TRBD1 (5 bases). The germline CDR1 and CDR2 sequences are SEHNR and FQNEAQ (reference sequence). V lost 3 bases to trimming and J lost 2 bases, with 10 bases between them. The length of the CDR3 is 15 residues. CDR3: CASSFFQGNTGELFF. CDR3 nucleotide sequence: TGTGCCAGCAGCTTCTTTCAGGGCAACACCGGGGAGCTGTTTTTT.